These 23 T cell receptor beta chains were sequenced from one sample in a study of shared clonotypes between healthy human individuals. This table comes from immunoSEQ multiplex PCR, and its TCRdb copy is limited to in-frame clones, with some not included. The sample shows more than 2 million clones, 90% to 96% of them seen only once. The specimen sequenced was naive CD4+ T cells sorted from blood. Subset denoted: CD45RA+ positively selected. All receptors derive from a young man in good health.

This rearrangement joins TRBV27 to TRBJ1-6; 7 nucleotides agree with TRBD1. Germline CDR1 MNHEY, CDR2 SMNVEV (reference sequence). The CDR3 extends over 16 amino acids. V gave up 4 bases and J gave up 8 bases; unmatched junction bases: 11. CDR3 loop: CASSWTPGQEHSPLHF. CDR3 sequence (DNA): TGTGCCAGCAGTTGGACCCCCGGACAGGAGCATTCACCCCTCCACTTT.

The chain has TRBV4-3 and TRBJ2-1; D perhaps matches TRBD1 (6 bases). The ends were cut back, 4 bases at V and 0 bases at J, with 13 bases in the middle. Germline assignment: CDR1 LGHNA and CDR2 YSLEER. The CDR3 runs 16 residues. The CDR3 loop is CASSPGTKSSYNEQFF. The CDR3, as DNA: TGCGCCAGCAGCCCCGGGACAAAGAGCTCCTACAATGAGCAGTTCTTC.

The chain couples TRBV11-2 to TRBJ2-3; D possibly corresponds to TRBD1 (6 bases). The length of the CDR3 is 15 residues. V was clipped by 4 bases and J by 3 bases, with 14 bases between them. CDR1 and CDR2 (germline): SGHAT, FQNNGV. The CDR3 reads CASSSQGLVTDTQYF. The DNA of the CDR3 is TGTGCCAGCAGCTCCCAGGGGTTGGTGACAGATACGCAGTATTTT.

The chain has TRBV5-5 and TRBJ2-7, with D uncertain. Germline lookup yields CDR1 SGHKS and CDR2 YYEKEE (reference sequence). This CDR3 has 14 amino acids. V was cut by 7 bases and J by 5 bases, with 19 bases left in between. CDR3 sequence (DNA): TGTGCCAGCTGCCTTACAGATTTCCTAGACGAGCAGTACTTC. Encoded protein: CASCLTDFLDEQYF.

V is TRBV11-3 and J is TRBJ2-3; 7 nucleotides match TRBD1. CDR3 length equals 15 residues. Germline-derived CDR1 and CDR2 are SGHNT and YENEEA. Trimming removed 5 bases from V and 0 bases from J; junction bases left unmatched: 5. The CDR3 protein is CASSPGTVSTDTQYF. Written as DNA, the CDR3 is TGTGCCAGCAGCCCCGGGACAGTTAGCACAGATACGCAGTATTTT.

Comments on this clone: The same CDR3 is also encoded by other DNA sequences in this sample. The chain couples TRBV30 to TRBJ2-3; no firm D call. The CDR3 covers 12 residues. The V and J ends lost 3 bases and 8 bases respectively, with 12 bases between them. Germline CDR1 reads GTSNPN; CDR2 reads SVGIG (reference sequence). The CDR3 DNA reads TGTGCCTGGAGCGCGACGGTACCTACGCAGTATTTT. Translated: CAWSATVPTQYF.

This clone was observed a single time. The J gene is TRBJ1-3, the V gene TRBV6-1; D uncertain. The CDR3 covers 14 residues. Germline assignment: CDR1 MNHNS and CDR2 SASEGT. Trimming pared 5 bases from V and 7 bases from J, leaving 15 bases between. The CDR3 DNA reads TGTGCCAGCAGTCCCACCAAGTCTCAGAACACCATATATTTT. Translated, it gives CASSPTKSQNTIYF.

The V and J genes are TRBV28 and TRBJ2-7; D may be TRBD2 (7 bases). The CDR3 consists of 14 residues. CDR1 and CDR2 from the germline V gene are MDHEN and SYDVKM. The V end was cut by 5 bases, the J end by 2 bases, with 13 bases between. CDR3 sequence: CASSRGGRTYEQYF. The CDR3 DNA follows: TGTGCCAGCAGTAGGGGGGGTAGGACCTACGAGCAGTACTTC.

This sequence joins TRBV30 and TRBJ1-2; no clear D gene. CDR1 and CDR2 from the germline V gene are GTSNPN and SVGIG (reference sequence). The CDR3 has 14 residues. V dropped 4 bases and J dropped 4 bases, with 16 bases sitting between them. The CDR3 DNA follows: TGTGCCTGGACTTATCTGGCAGAACGCTATGGCTACACCTTC. Its protein is CAWTYLAERYGYTF. The whole variable domain, remainder taken from reference TRBV30 and TRBJ1-2, is SQTIHQWPATLVQPVGSPLSLECTVEGTSNPNLYWYRQAAGRGLQLLFYSVGIGQISSEVPQNLSASRPQDRQFILSSKKLLLSDSGFYLCAWTYLAERYGYTFGSGTRLTVV.

The chain carries TRBV6-1 and TRBJ1-1; D perhaps matches TRBD1 (6 bases). Trimming pared 10 bases from V and 0 bases from J, leaving 15 bases between. The germline gives CDR1 MNHNS, CDR2 SASEGT. CDR3 length: 14 residues. The CDR3 protein is CANRADYMNTEAFF. The CDR3 bases are TGTGCCAACAGGGCAGATTACATGAACACTGAAGCTTTCTTT.

The J gene is TRBJ1-2, the V gene TRBV16; D unresolved. The CDR3 extends over 13 amino acids. CDR1 and CDR2 (germline): KGHSY, FQNENV. With 0 bases removed from V and 4 bases from J, the gap between germline ends came to 6 bases. CDR3 sequence reads: CASSQSTLYGYTF. CDR3 bases: TGTGCCAGCAGCCAATCGACCCTCTATGGCTACACCTTC.

This clone was counted once. This same CDR3 is encoded by further DNA sequences in the sample. This sequence joins TRBV5-1 and TRBJ2-7; 7 bases are shared with TRBD1. This CDR3 is 15 amino acids long. J gave up 1 base and V 3 bases, and 7 bases lay outside the gene matches. Looked up from germline, CDR1 is SGHRS and CDR2 is YFSETQ. The CDR3 sequence is CASSSQGDSSYEQYF. CDR3 coding DNA: TGCGCCAGCAGCTCGCAGGGGGACAGTTCCTACGAGCAGTACTTC.

This clone was seen just once. V usage is TRBV2 and J usage is TRBJ2-7; 9 bases are shared with TRBD2. From germline, CDR1 is SNHLY and CDR2 FYNNEI. This CDR3 is 14 amino acids long. The trim removed 6 bases at V and 6 bases at J, leaving 9 bases unmatched. CDR3 coding DNA: TGTGCCAGCAGAAGGAGTAGCGGGAGCAGCGAGCAGTACTTC. Protein sequence: CASRRSSGSSEQYF.

The DNA of the CDR3 is TGTGCCAGCAGTTACTCCCAGGCCGCGAGATATGGCTACACCTTC. It translates to CASSYSQAARYGYTF. The genes are TRBV6-5 and TRBJ1-2; D uncertain. Per the germline V gene, CDR1 is MNHEY and CDR2 is SVGAGI. The CDR3 has 15 residues. V lost 0 bases to trimming and J lost 5 bases, with 13 bases between them.

Comments on this clone: Other DNA sequences in the sample encode the same CDR3. This chain links TRBV5-6 with TRBJ2-7; TRBD1 agrees at 9 bases. Trimming at V came to 0 bases and at J to 1 base, leaving 2 bases not matched to a gene. There are 15 residues in the CDR3. CDR1 and CDR2 from the germline V gene are SGHDT and YYEEEE. This CDR3 reads CASSLGGTGSYEQYF. CDR3 in DNA: TGTGCCAGCAGCTTGGGGGGGACAGGGTCCTACGAGCAGTACTTC.

The chain recombines TRBV19 with TRBJ1-5, with no clear D. V was shortened by 4 bases and J by 12 bases, with 22 bases between the two germline ends. This CDR3 contains 15 residues. The germline V gene has CDR1 LNHDA and CDR2 SQIVND (reference sequence). CDR3 residues: CASSRNSAELGNQHF. CDR3 nucleotide sequence: TGTGCCAGTAGTAGGAACAGCGCGGAGCTGGGTAACCAGCATTTT.

The rearrangement links TRBV27 to TRBJ1-1; no reliable D call. This CDR3 region has 13 residues. V was cut by 6 bases and J by 2 bases, with 10 bases left in between. Germline values: CDR1 MNHEY, CDR2 SMNVEV (reference sequence). The CDR3 DNA is TGTGCCAGCAGCCCTAGGGAAAACACTGAAGCTTTCTTT. It encodes CASSPRENTEAFF.

The chain uses TRBV6-1 and TRBJ1-3; unclear D gene. The germline gives CDR1 MNHNS, CDR2 SASEGT. With 5 bases removed from V and 2 bases from J, the gap between germline ends came to 10 bases. The CDR3 totals 14 residues. The CDR3 nucleotides are TGTGCCAGCAGTAATCCGCTTGCTGGAAACACCATATATTTT. This translates into CASSNPLAGNTIYF.

Details on this clone: At the DNA level, this CDR3 is encoded by other sequences in the same sample as well. The chain recombines TRBV6-5 with TRBJ2-5; TRBD2 might be the D (5 bases). CDR3 length equals 12 residues. Germline CDR1 is MNHEY and CDR2 is SVGAGI. Trimming cost V 6 bases and J 4 bases, with 9 bases left between them. CDR3 nucleotides: TGTGCCAGCAGCCCGGGGAGAGAGACCCAGTACTTC. As protein: CASSPGRETQYF.

The rearrangement uses TRBV28 and TRBJ1-2, with 7 bases aligning to TRBD1. The CDR3 runs 15 residues. Germline CDR1 and CDR2: MDHEN and SYDVKM. With V trimmed by 7 bases and J by 4 bases, 12 bases remained unmatched. The CDR3 loop is CASTTIRGTLYGYTF. The CDR3 DNA reads TGTGCCAGCACCACGATCAGGGGGACCCTCTATGGCTACACCTTC.

V usage is TRBV4-1 and J usage is TRBJ2-1, with 9 bases aligning to TRBD2. Germline V gene lookup returns CDR1 MGHRA and CDR2 YSYEKL. The CDR3 runs 16 residues. The junction had 10 bases not matched to a gene; V was cut back by 4 bases and J by 6 bases. The CDR3 here is CASSRGAGGPGNEQFF. For the CDR3, the DNA is TGCGCCAGCAGCCGGGGGGCGGGAGGGCCTGGCAATGAGCAGTTCTTC.

This rearrangement joins TRBV5-1 to TRBJ2-7; D may be TRBD1 (6 bases). The CDR3 has 17 residues. The germline gives CDR1 SGHRS, CDR2 YFSETQ. V was clipped by 0 bases and J by 1 base, with 17 bases between them. The CDR3 nucleotides read TGCGCCAGCAGCTTGGATACCCCAGGGGAAAGGTCCTACGAGCAGTACTTC. Translated: CASSLDTPGERSYEQYF.

The chain carries TRBV6-1 and TRBJ1-2; 7 bases map to TRBD1. V trimming: 1 base; J trimming: 1 base; junction bases outside the gene matches: 9. The V gene's germline CDR1 is MNHNS and CDR2 SASEGT. The CDR3 consists of 17 residues. The CDR3 here is CASSEDWRRGFNYGYTF. The CDR3 region has the DNA TGTGCCAGCAGTGAAGATTGGCGCAGGGGGTTTAACTATGGCTACACCTTC.